A single sample gave rise to the 30 T cell receptor beta chains below, sequenced in a study of blood T cell repertoires in COVID-19. TCRdb keeps only in-frame clones here, not all; method: immunoSEQ multiplex PCR. This table has a few hundred thousand clones, 80% to 90% appearing once. Sequencing was done on a sample of peripheral blood. The receptors come from a man aged 35-49 years with acute or convalescent COVID-19.

There are a few counts of this clone. The genes are TRBV9 and TRBJ1-3; D perhaps matches TRBD1 (6 bases). Trimming cost V 3 bases and J 4 bases, with 17 bases left between them. From germline, CDR1 is SGDLS and CDR2 YYNGEE. The CDR3 extends over 16 amino acids. CDR3 loop: CASSALGGGHGNTIYF. The CDR3 region has the DNA TGTGCCAGCAGCGCCCTGGGGGGGGGCCACGGAAACACCATATATTTT.

In the case of this clone: Other nucleotide sequences in the sample specify the same CDR3. The chain recombines TRBV6-5 with TRBJ1-1, with 10 bases that match TRBD1. This CDR3 is 14 amino acids long. Per germline, CDR1 MNHEY and CDR2 SVGAGI. V dropped 5 bases and J dropped 2; count of bases not matched to a gene: 2. The CDR3 DNA sequence: TGTGCCAGCAGTCGGGACAGGGGAAACACTGAAGCTTTCTTT. Translated: CASSRDRGNTEAFF.

V usage is TRBV7-3 and J usage is TRBJ2-2; no clear D gene. Germline V lookup: CDR1 SGHTA, CDR2 FQGTGA. The CDR3 consists of 14 residues. Trimming cost V 2 bases and J 3 bases, with 7 bases left between them. This chain's CDR3 is CASSLYRDTGELFF. The CDR3 bases are TGTGCCAGCAGCTTATACCGGGACACCGGGGAGCTGTTTTTT.

V gene TRBV10-3 combines with J gene TRBJ1-5; 10 nucleotides match TRBD1. The CDR3 is made up of 16 amino acids. V dropped 4 bases and J dropped 7; count of bases not matched to a gene: 10. Germline-derived CDR1 and CDR2 are ENHRY and SYGVKD. CDR3 coding DNA: TGTGCCATCAGTGCTCAGGGACAGGGGTTCGGGCAGCCCCAGCATTTT. It codes for CAISAQGQGFGQPQHF.

The V call is TRBV28, the J call TRBJ1-3; 11 bases map to TRBD1. J gave up 4 bases and V 6 bases, and 11 bases lay outside the gene matches. Germline CDR1 is MDHEN and CDR2 is SYDVKM. The length of the CDR3 is 17 residues. The CDR3 DNA reads as TGTGCCAGCAGCCGACCCGGACAGGGGGCATCCGGAAACACCATATATTTT. The encoded protein is CASSRPGQGASGNTIYF.

This chain connects TRBV28 to TRBJ1-3, with D hard to call. Germline V gene sequence: CDR1 MDHEN, CDR2 SYDVKM. This CDR3 is built from 12 residues. V lost 9 bases and J 14 bases, leaving 20 bases between the germline ends. The CDR3 loop reads CASSRGGPVVYF. CDR3 coding DNA: TGTGCCAGTTCTAGAGGAGGACCTGTGGTATATTTT.

The V and J genes are TRBV9 and TRBJ2-1; 8 bases agree with TRBD2. Germline V gene data show CDR1 as SGDLS and CDR2 as YYNGEE. V was clipped by 3 bases and J by 8 bases; unmatched bases: 10. The CDR3 extends over 15 amino acids. The CDR3 DNA sequence: TGTGCCAGCAGCGCCAACGGGGGGGCCGTCGATGAGCAGTTCTTC. It yields the protein CASSANGGAVDEQFF.

The rearrangement uses TRBV6-7 and TRBJ1-2; 9 bases match TRBD1. Being an ORF, TRBV6-7 has a function that is uncertain. This CDR3 spans 14 amino acids. The V and J ends lost 6 bases and 2 bases, in that order; junction bases with no gene match: 4. CDR3 sequence (DNA): TGTGCCAGCAGACCCGGACAGGGGAACTATGGCTACACCTTC. Protein product: CASRPGQGNYGYTF.

The chain recombines TRBV7-8 with TRBJ1-5; D unresolved. CDR3 length equals 12 residues. V was shortened by 5 bases and J by 7 bases, with 9 bases between the two germline ends. Germline values: CDR1 SGHVS, CDR2 FQNEAQ. CDR3 nucleotides: TGTGCCAGCAGCCCCGGGAGGCAGCCCCAGCATTTT. Protein: CASSPGRQPQHF.

There are a few counts of this clone. CDR3 nucleotides: TGTGCCAGTAGTTCCCGGGACAGGGGAAACACTGAAGCTTTCTTT. Its protein is CASSSRDRGNTEAFF. The chain is built from TRBV19 and TRBJ1-1; TRBD1 matches 10 bases. Germline CDR1 and CDR2: LNHDA and SQIVND (reference sequence). The CDR3 is 15 residues long. The V gene end was trimmed by 5 bases and the J gene end by 2 bases; junction bases not matched to a gene: 5.

This sequence joins TRBV15 and TRBJ2-7, with D uncertain. The CDR3 loop spans 14 amino acids. Germline V gene data show CDR1 as LNHNV and CDR2 as YYDKDF (reference sequence). With 1 base removed from V and 0 bases from J, the gap between germline ends came to 7 bases. The CDR3 DNA is TGTGCCACCAGCAGAGTTAAGAGCTCCTACGAGCAGTACTTC. This gives the protein CATSRVKSSYEQYF.

The chain employs TRBV9 and TRBJ1-2; D is perhaps TRBD1 (5 bases). The CDR3 totals 17 residues. V was pared by 3 bases and J by 7 bases, with 25 bases between. Germline CDR1 reads SGDLS; CDR2 reads YYNGEE. CDR3 nucleotide sequence: TGTGCCAGCAGCGGGGGAACGGGCAGGGAGGTTCTGGGTGGCTACACCTTC. Its translation: CASSGGTGREVLGGYTF.

This clone was seen a single time. The chain employs TRBV15 and TRBJ2-3; tentatively, D is TRBD2 (6 bases). This CDR3 spans 18 amino acids. The V end lost 0 bases, the J end lost 6 bases, and 22 bases lay between the germline ends. Germline values: CDR1 LNHNV, CDR2 YYDKDF (reference sequence). CDR3 loop: CATSRDWHGGTPEDTQYF. CDR3 bases: TGTGCCACCAGCAGAGATTGGCATGGCGGGACCCCGGAGGATACGCAGTATTTT.

This chain uses TRBV7-8 with TRBJ2-3, with TRBD2 as a possible D gene (7 bases). The CDR3 spans 16 residues. V lost 2 bases and J lost 2, with 14 bases in between. CDR1 and CDR2 (germline): SGHVS, FQNEAQ. CDR3 amino acids: CASSLSGAGVTDTQYF. In DNA, the CDR3 is TGTGCCAGCAGCTTATCAGGGGCGGGGGTCACAGATACGCAGTATTTT. Based on the CDR3 plus reference TRBV7-8 and TRBJ2-3, the full variable domain is GAGVSQSPRYKVAKRGQDVALRCDPISGHVSLFWYQQALGQGPEFLTYFQNEAQLDKSGLPSDRFFAERPEGSVSTLKIQRTQQEDSAVYLCASSLSGAGVTDTQYFGPGTRLTVL.

The V and J genes are TRBV5-1 and TRBJ2-1, with TRBD1 matching over 8 bases. CDR3 length: 12 amino acids. Germline V gives CDR1 SGHRS, CDR2 YFSETQ. The junction had 4 bases not matched to a gene; V was cut back by 3 bases and J by 11 bases. Here the CDR3 reads CASSYGQGQQFF. The CDR3 coding sequence is TGCGCCAGCAGCTACGGACAGGGACAGCAGTTCTTC.

The chain recombines TRBV18 with TRBJ1-2; D is undetermined. The CDR3 sequence is 13 residues long. V lost 2 bases, J lost 4 bases, and 8 bases lay in between. The germline gives CDR1 KGHSH, CDR2 LQKENI. The CDR3 DNA follows: TGTGCCAGCTCACCAATCCGGGGCTATGGCTACACCTTC. This codes for CASSPIRGYGYTF.

The chain is built from TRBV3-1 (or the pseudogene TRBV3-2) and TRBJ2-7; 7 bases are shared with TRBD1. The CDR3 length is 12 residues. V dropped 5 bases and J dropped 3; count of bases not matched to a gene: 1. Germline CDR1 is LGHDT and CDR2 is YNNKEL (reference sequence). CDR3 nucleotide sequence: TGTGCCAGCAGCGGGGACAGCTACGAGCAGTACTTC. Translating gives CASSGDSYEQYF.

Regarding this clone: A much larger clone lies a single base off, so this may be a read error. Other DNA sequences of this sample code for an identical CDR3. The V and J genes are TRBV5-1 and TRBJ2-2; 8 bases match TRBD2. The CDR3 is 15 amino acids. Germline CDR1 is SGHRS and CDR2 is YFSETQ. The CDR3 sequence: CARRAPRGGTGELFF. In DNA form, the CDR3 reads TGCGCCCGCAGGGCGCCTCGGGGGGGCACCGGGGAGCTGTTTTTT.

The chain joins TRBV2 to TRBJ2-1; 7 nucleotides line up with TRBD2. The V segment lost 0 bases and the J segment 8 bases; nucleotides outside the gene matches: 7. This CDR3 has 15 residues. Germline loops: CDR1 SNHLY, CDR2 FYNNEI. Here the CDR3 DNA reads TGTGCCAGCAGTGAAGCGGGCGGGAGTTACGATGAGCAGTTCTTC. Its translation: CASSEAGGSYDEQFF.

This chain joins TRBV12-3 or TRBV12-4 and TRBJ1-4; possibly TRBD1 for D (5 bases). V gave up 4 bases and J gave up 8 bases, with 11 bases separating them. This CDR3 region has 13 residues. CDR3 protein: CASSSRGGEKLFF. The DNA for the CDR3 is TGTGCCAGCAGTTCAAGGGGAGGGGAAAAACTGTTTTTT.

This rearrangement joins TRBV7-3 to TRBJ2-3, with D maybe TRBD2 (5 bases). CDR3 length: 15 amino acids. Trimming took 2 bases from V and 3 from J, leaving 12 bases between them. CDR1 and CDR2 from the germline V gene are SGHTA and FQGTGA. Here the CDR3 DNA reads TGTGCCAGCAGCTTATATGGACTTGCGACAGATACGCAGTATTTT. It yields the protein CASSLYGLATDTQYF. Using reference TRBV7-3 and TRBJ2-3 for the parts outside the CDR3, the full variable domain is GAGVSQTPSNKVTEKGKYVELRCDPISGHTALYWYRQSLGQGPEFLIYFQGTGAADDSGLPNDRFFAVRPEGSVSTLKIQRTERGDSAVYLCASSLYGLATDTQYFGPGTRLTVL.

The chain links TRBV5-1 to TRBJ2-1; 8 nucleotides agree with TRBD1. Germline V CDR1 and CDR2: SGHRS, YFSETQ. CDR3 length: 15 residues. Trimming cost V 0 bases and J 5 bases; bases outside gene matches: 4. CDR3 DNA sequence: TGCGCCAGCAGCTTGGGGCAGGGGGCCCACAATGAGCAGTTCTTC. The encoded protein is CASSLGQGAHNEQFF.

V usage is TRBV19 and J usage is TRBJ2-3; TRBD1 matches 7 bases. From germline, CDR1 is LNHDA and CDR2 SQIVND (reference sequence). This CDR3 has 15 amino acids. J was trimmed by 6 bases and V by 5 bases; bases with no gene match: 11. The CDR3 protein is CASSPDRHSLDTQYF. The CDR3 DNA reads TGTGCCAGTAGTCCGGACAGGCACAGTTTGGATACGCAGTATTTT.

The rearrangement joins TRBV19 to TRBJ1-2; D may be TRBD1 (6 bases). Trimming removed 0 bases at V and 4 bases at J, with 12 bases between. Per the germline V gene, CDR1 is LNHDA and CDR2 is SQIVND (reference sequence). CDR3 length: 15 amino acids. The CDR3 is CASSIDRDIVYGYTF. For the CDR3, the DNA is TGTGCCAGTAGTATAGATAGGGACATCGTCTATGGCTACACCTTC.

As DNA, the CDR3 is TGCGCCAGCGCTAAAGAGCAAGCGAACTATGGCTACACCTTC. Its protein is CASAKEQANYGYTF. V usage is TRBV5-1 and J usage is TRBJ1-2; D gene ambiguous. Per germline, CDR1 SGHRS and CDR2 YFSETQ. Trimming removed 7 bases from V and 2 bases from J, with 15 bases in between. The CDR3 contains 14 residues.

The chain couples TRBV6-5 to TRBJ1-1; D possibly corresponds to TRBD1 (6 bases). The CDR3 has 15 amino acids. V dropped 0 bases and J dropped 3 bases, with 11 bases sitting between them. Germline values: CDR1 MNHEY, CDR2 SVGAGI. CDR3 nucleotides: TGTGCCAGCAGTTACTCTGGCAGGGGCTACACTGAAGCTTTCTTT. Its translation: CASSYSGRGYTEAFF.

The rearrangement uses TRBV29-1 and TRBJ2-1; perhaps TRBD1 as D (5 bases). CDR3 size: 16 residues. Germline assignment: CDR1 SQVTM and CDR2 ANQGSEA. V was pared by 0 bases and J by 8 bases, with 20 bases between. DNA of the CDR3: TGCAGCGTTGAAGATAGTAAGGCAGGGTTGTACGATGAGCAGTTCTTC. This translates into CSVEDSKAGLYDEQFF.

As DNA, the CDR3 is TGTGCCAGCAGTTACTCGGCTAGCGGGGGCTACGAGCAGTACTTC. It yields the protein CASSYSASGGYEQYF. This rearrangement joins TRBV6-6 to TRBJ2-7; 10 positions match TRBD2. There are 15 residues in the CDR3. The germline V gene encodes CDR1 MNHNY and CDR2 SVGAGI (reference sequence). With V trimmed by 0 bases and J by 3 bases, 2 bases remained unmatched.

Only a few counts were recorded for this clone. The chain has TRBV29-1 and TRBJ2-7; 7 bases are shared with TRBD2. Germline-derived CDR1 and CDR2 are SQVTM and ANQGSEA. This CDR3 spans 14 amino acids. J lost 7 bases, V lost 4 bases, and 13 bases had no gene match. CDR3 in amino acids: CSVVMAGVLWEQYF. In DNA, the CDR3 is TGCAGCGTTGTTATGGCGGGAGTATTATGGGAGCAGTACTTC.

The chain links TRBV9 to TRBJ2-1, with D possibly being TRBD2 (6 bases). This CDR3 has 17 residues. The germline V gene encodes CDR1 SGDLS and CDR2 YYNGEE. The ends were cut back, 0 bases at V and 0 bases at J, with 13 bases in the middle. The CDR3 DNA follows: TGTGCCAGCAGCGTAGGTAGCGGAGGAAGCTCCTACAATGAGCAGTTCTTC. Translating it yields CASSVGSGGSSYNEQFF.